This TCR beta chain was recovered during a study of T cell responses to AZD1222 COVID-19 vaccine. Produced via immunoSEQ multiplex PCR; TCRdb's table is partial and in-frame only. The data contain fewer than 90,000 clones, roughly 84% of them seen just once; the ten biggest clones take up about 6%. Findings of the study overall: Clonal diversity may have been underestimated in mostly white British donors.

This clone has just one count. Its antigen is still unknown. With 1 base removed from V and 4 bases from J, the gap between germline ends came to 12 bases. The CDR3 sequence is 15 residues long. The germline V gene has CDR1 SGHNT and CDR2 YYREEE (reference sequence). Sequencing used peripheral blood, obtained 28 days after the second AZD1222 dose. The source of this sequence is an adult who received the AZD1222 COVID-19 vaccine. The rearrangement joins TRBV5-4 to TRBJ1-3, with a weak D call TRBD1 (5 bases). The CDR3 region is CASSLSGTEGNTIYF. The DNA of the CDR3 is TGTGCCAGCAGCTTGTCGGGGACGGAGGGAAACACCATATATTTT.